The rows below give T cell receptor beta chains drawn from one sample of a study of early T cells in non-severe SARS-CoV-2 infection. One entry per CDR3 protein, called by TCRdb with MiXCR from the 5' RACE reads. The sample consists of about 68,000 distinct CDR3 sequences, about 11% of them appearing once. Source material: whole blood. The receptors stem from an adult who was a healthcare worker with PCR-confirmed SARS-CoV-2 infection or an uninfected control (not recorded which). The CDR3 runs from the conserved cysteine through the conserved F or W. D genes are given only for firm matches. Some rows have no size entry. The others give once, few or many, or a class for an expanded clone.

J gene: TRBJ2-5
CDR3 length: 13
V gene: TRBV11-3
clone size: few
D gene: TRBD1
CDR3 protein: CASSQGTGETQYF
CDR3 DNA: TGTGCCAGCAGCCAGGGGACAGGAGAGACCCAGTACTTC

J gene: TRBJ1-1
CDR3 length: 12
V gene: TRBV12-3/TRBV12-4
clone size: few
D gene: -
CDR3 protein: CASSQDRTEAFF
CDR3 DNA: TGTGCCAGCAGCCAGGACAGAACTGAAGCTTTCTTT

J gene: TRBJ2-4
CDR3 length: 14
V gene: TRBV28
clone size: many
D gene: -
CDR3 protein: CASRTLEAKNIQYF
CDR3 DNA: TGTGCCAGCCGAACCTTGGAGGCCAAAAACATTCAGTACTTC

J gene: TRBJ1-1
CDR3 length: 18
V gene: TRBV11-2
clone size: -
D gene: -
CDR3 protein: CASSQGQTIFFLNTEAFF
CDR3 DNA: TGTGCCAGCAGCCAGGGGCAGACAATCTTCTTTTTGAACACTGAAGCTTTCTTT

J gene: TRBJ1-1
CDR3 length: 13
V gene: TRBV10-1
clone size: many
D gene: -
CDR3 protein: CASSDRLNTEAFF
CDR3 DNA: TGCGCCAGCAGTGACCGTCTGAACACTGAAGCTTTCTTT

J gene: TRBJ2-2
CDR3 length: 14
V gene: TRBV7-9
clone size: few
D gene: TRBD1
CDR3 protein: CASSPGTGGRELFF
CDR3 DNA: TGTGCCAGCAGCCCTGGGACAGGGGGCAGGGAGCTGTTTTTT

J gene: TRBJ1-6
CDR3 length: 17
V gene: TRBV28
clone size: -
D gene: -
CDR3 protein: CASSLPGRQYNNSPLHF
CDR3 DNA: TGTGCCAGCAGCCTACCCGGGAGACAGTATAATAATTCACCCCTCCACTTT

J gene: TRBJ1-1
CDR3 length: 13
V gene: TRBV9
clone size: -
D gene: -
CDR3 protein: CASSNLRNTEAFF
CDR3 DNA: TGTGCCAGCAGCAATCTACGGAACACTGAAGCTTTCTTT

J gene: TRBJ2-1
CDR3 length: 8
V gene: TRBV7-9
clone size: -
D gene: -
CDR3 protein: CASSPGFF
CDR3 DNA: TGTGCCAGCAGCCCCGGGTTCTTC

J gene: TRBJ1-2
CDR3 length: 15
V gene: TRBV27
clone size: many
D gene: -
CDR3 protein: CASSSSPGGEYGYTF
CDR3 DNA: TGTGCCAGCAGTTCGTCGCCCGGAGGCGAATATGGCTACACCTTC

J gene: TRBJ2-1
CDR3 length: 15
V gene: TRBV12-3/TRBV12-4
clone size: few
D gene: TRBD2
CDR3 protein: CASRGRTSSYNEQFF
CDR3 DNA: TGTGCCAGCAGGGGGAGGACTAGCTCCTACAATGAGCAGTTCTTC

J gene: TRBJ2-3
CDR3 length: 20
V gene: TRBV12-3/TRBV12-4
clone size: -
D gene: -
CDR3 protein: CASSRLLSRGPESSTDTQYF
CDR3 DNA: TGTGCCAGCAGCCGCCTATTATCACGAGGCCCGGAATCTAGCACAGATACGCAGTATTTT

J gene: TRBJ1-2
CDR3 length: 14
V gene: TRBV4-3
clone size: few
D gene: TRBD1
CDR3 protein: CASRPEQGPYGYTF
CDR3 DNA: TGCGCCAGCAGGCCAGAACAGGGGCCCTATGGCTACACCTTC

J gene: TRBJ2-2
CDR3 length: 20
V gene: TRBV28
clone size: -
D gene: TRBD1
CDR3 protein: CASSFRDRASLNGGTGELFF
CDR3 DNA: TGTGCCAGCAGTTTTCGGGACAGGGCATCCCTTAACGGGGGCACCGGGGAGCTGTTTTTT

J gene: TRBJ1-1
CDR3 length: 14
V gene: TRBV9
clone size: -
D gene: -
CDR3 protein: CASSVGEVGTEAFF
CDR3 DNA: TGTGCCAGCAGCGTAGGAGAAGTGGGGACTGAAGCTTTCTTT

J gene: TRBJ2-1
CDR3 length: 13
V gene: TRBV5-1
clone size: -
D gene: TRBD1
CDR3 protein: CASSLGGQNEQFF
CDR3 DNA: TGCGCCAGCAGCTTGGGGGGACAGAATGAGCAGTTCTTC

J gene: TRBJ2-2
CDR3 length: 17
V gene: TRBV2
clone size: few
D gene: -
CDR3 protein: CASSDLLPGQNTGELFF
CDR3 DNA: TGTGCCAGCAGTGACCTACTCCCGGGACAGAACACCGGGGAGCTGTTTTTT

J gene: TRBJ2-7
CDR3 length: 11
V gene: TRBV27
clone size: -
D gene: -
CDR3 protein: CASRGSYEQYF
CDR3 DNA: TGTGCCAGCAGAGGATCCTACGAGCAGTACTTC

J gene: TRBJ2-2
CDR3 length: 16
V gene: TRBV6-6
clone size: few
D gene: -
CDR3 protein: CASSYRMAANTGELFF
CDR3 DNA: TGTGCCAGCAGTTATCGTATGGCGGCGAACACCGGGGAGCTGTTTTTT

J gene: TRBJ1-4
CDR3 length: 15
V gene: TRBV7-2
clone size: many
D gene: TRBD1
CDR3 protein: CASSLEGQGYEKLFF
CDR3 DNA: TGTGCCAGCAGCTTAGAGGGACAGGGCTATGAAAAACTGTTTTTT

J gene: TRBJ2-1
CDR3 length: 16
V gene: TRBV28
clone size: many
D gene: TRBD1
CDR3 protein: CASSLALDRAYNEQFF
CDR3 DNA: TGTGCCAGCAGTTTGGCTCTTGACAGGGCTTACAATGAGCAGTTCTTC

J gene: TRBJ1-1
CDR3 length: 13
V gene: TRBV20-1
clone size: many
D gene: -
CDR3 protein: CSASVLLDTEAFF
CDR3 DNA: TGCAGTGCTTCGGTCCTCCTGGATACTGAAGCTTTCTTT

J gene: TRBJ1-2
CDR3 length: 14
V gene: TRBV3-1
clone size: many
D gene: -
CDR3 protein: CASSLTEGPYGYTF
CDR3 DNA: TGTGCCAGCAGCCTCACCGAGGGACCCTATGGCTACACCTTC

J gene: TRBJ2-7
CDR3 length: 13
V gene: TRBV7-2
clone size: -
D gene: -
CDR3 protein: CASSFRGSGEQYF
CDR3 DNA: TGTGCCAGCAGCTTTAGGGGATCGGGGGAGCAGTACTTC

J gene: TRBJ2-6
CDR3 length: 16
V gene: TRBV18
clone size: -
D gene: TRBD1
CDR3 protein: CASSPRDRAGANVLTF
CDR3 DNA: TGTGCCAGCTCACCACGTGACAGGGCTGGGGCCAACGTCCTGACTTTC

J gene: TRBJ2-7
CDR3 length: 13
V gene: TRBV10-3
clone size: few
D gene: TRBD1
CDR3 protein: CAISGTEGNEQYF
CDR3 DNA: TGTGCCATCAGCGGGACAGAAGGAAACGAGCAGTACTTC

J gene: TRBJ2-3
CDR3 length: 16
V gene: TRBV7-9
clone size: -
D gene: -
CDR3 protein: CASSLNGVSSTDTQYF
CDR3 DNA: TGTGCCAGCAGCCTTAACGGTGTGTCTAGCACAGATACGCAGTATTTT

J gene: TRBJ2-7
CDR3 length: 13
V gene: TRBV6-5
clone size: many
D gene: -
CDR3 protein: CASRNGGAYEQYF
CDR3 DNA: TGTGCCAGCAGAAACGGAGGGGCCTACGAGCAGTACTTC

J gene: TRBJ2-2
CDR3 length: 13
V gene: TRBV24-1
clone size: many
D gene: -
CDR3 protein: CATQQVNTGELFF
CDR3 DNA: TGTGCCACCCAGCAGGTTAATACCGGGGAGCTGTTTTTT

J gene: TRBJ1-4
CDR3 length: 14
V gene: TRBV30
clone size: few
D gene: -
CDR3 protein: CACRPRDSQEKLFF
CDR3 DNA: TGTGCCTGTAGGCCGCGGGACTCCCAGGAAAAACTGTTTTTT

J gene: TRBJ2-7
CDR3 length: 11
V gene: TRBV28
clone size: many
D gene: -
CDR3 protein: CASRDSYEQYF
CDR3 DNA: TGTGCCAGCAGGGACAGCTACGAGCAGTACTTC

J gene: TRBJ2-7
CDR3 length: 14
V gene: TRBV6-2/TRBV6-3
clone size: -
D gene: TRBD2
CDR3 protein: CASRTSGRAAEQYF
CDR3 DNA: TGTGCCAGCAGGACTAGCGGGAGGGCCGCCGAGCAGTACTTC

J gene: TRBJ2-3
CDR3 length: 12
V gene: TRBV6-5
clone size: many
D gene: -
CDR3 protein: CASSYSGDTQYF
CDR3 DNA: TGTGCCAGCAGTTACTCGGGGGATACGCAGTATTTT

J gene: TRBJ2-1
CDR3 length: 14
V gene: TRBV27
clone size: once
D gene: -
CDR3 protein: CASSLADPSNEQFF
CDR3 DNA: TGTGCCAGCAGTTTAGCGGACCCTAGCAATGAGCAGTTCTTC

J gene: TRBJ2-1
CDR3 length: 15
V gene: TRBV4-2
clone size: few
D gene: -
CDR3 protein: CASSQERDAGLEQFF
CDR3 DNA: TGTGCCAGCAGCCAAGAAAGGGACGCGGGTCTGGAGCAGTTCTTC

J gene: TRBJ2-1
CDR3 length: 14
V gene: TRBV28
clone size: -
D gene: -
CDR3 protein: CASSPGVAANEQFF
CDR3 DNA: TGTGCCAGCAGCCCAGGGGTAGCCGCAAATGAGCAGTTCTTC

J gene: TRBJ2-1
CDR3 length: 19
V gene: TRBV21-1
clone size: many
D gene: -
CDR3 protein: CASRPASFQGAYKNDEQFF
CDR3 DNA: TGTGCCAGCAGGCCCGCTTCCTTCCAGGGGGCGTATAAGAACGATGAGCAGTTCTTC

J gene: TRBJ2-1
CDR3 length: 16
V gene: TRBV10-3
clone size: few
D gene: -
CDR3 protein: CAISEPLIGPNNEQFF
CDR3 DNA: TGTGCCATCAGTGAGCCTTTAATTGGACCCAACAATGAGCAGTTCTTC

J gene: TRBJ2-3
CDR3 length: 15
V gene: TRBV28
clone size: many
D gene: TRBD2
CDR3 protein: CASSFSGSSTDTQYF
CDR3 DNA: TGTGCCAGCAGTTTCAGCGGGAGTTCGACAGATACGCAGTATTTT